This T cell receptor beta chain appears in the sequencing data of a study of blood T cell repertoires in COVID-19. Study background: Material from acute and convalescent COVID-19 was sourced from the United States, Italy and Spain. T cells, B-cell-depleted T cells, or PBMCs provided the cDNA or gDNA that served as material.

Germline values: CDR1 SGHNT, CDR2 YYREEE (reference sequence). V was trimmed by 0 bases and J by 6 bases, leaving 13 bases between them. This CDR3 spans 15 amino acids. The Seattle patients joined while their infection was active and were tracked longitudinally afterward. Methods used by the authors: The authors estimated nucleated cell counts from reference gene primer amplification. Data came from immunoSEQ multiplex PCR; TCRdb stores just in-frame clones and leaves some out. Clonal size and the V and J genes are those of that table, whereas D and trimming came from the DNA. The sample has roughly 320,000 clones, nearly 90% seen once.

V usage is TRBV5-4 and J usage is TRBJ2-4; D perhaps matches TRBD2 (5 bases). The sample comprised peripheral blood. The sequence was collected from a woman in her 30s with COVID-19, enrolled during active disease. CDR3 sequence (DNA): TGTGCCAGCAGCTTGGTAGAAGGAGGTGGAAACATTCAGTACTTC. Protein: CASSLVEGGGNIQYF.